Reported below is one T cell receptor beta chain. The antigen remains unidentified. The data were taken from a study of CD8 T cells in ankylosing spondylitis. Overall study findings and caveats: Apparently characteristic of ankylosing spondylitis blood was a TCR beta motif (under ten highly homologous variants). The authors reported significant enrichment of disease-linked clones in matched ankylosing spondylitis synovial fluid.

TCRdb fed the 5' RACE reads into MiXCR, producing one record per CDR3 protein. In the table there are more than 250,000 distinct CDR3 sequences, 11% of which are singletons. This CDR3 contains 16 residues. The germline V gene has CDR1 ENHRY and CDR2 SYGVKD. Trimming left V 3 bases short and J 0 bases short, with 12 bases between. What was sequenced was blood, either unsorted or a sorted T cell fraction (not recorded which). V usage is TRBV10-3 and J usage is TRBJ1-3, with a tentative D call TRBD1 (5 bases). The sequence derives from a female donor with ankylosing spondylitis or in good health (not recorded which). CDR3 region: CAISDPGTDSGNTIYF. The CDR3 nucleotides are TGTGCCATCAGTGATCCAGGGACGGACTCTGGAAACACCATATATTTT.